The 18 T cell receptor beta chains presented below share a single source sample, sequenced in a study of cytomegalovirus exposure and HLA in healthy donors. 60 Vbeta and 13 Jbeta primers were used in PCR. This table comes from immunoSEQ multiplex PCR, and its TCRdb copy is limited to in-frame clones, with some not included. The sample contains some 130,000 clones, about 80% of which appear only once. Sequenced: PBMCs. The receptor source for this set is a human donor in good health.

This clone was seen once. V is TRBV7-9 and J is TRBJ1-2; 8 nucleotides match TRBD1. The V and J ends lost 3 bases and 8 bases, in that order; junction bases with no gene match: 14. Per germline, CDR1 SEHNR and CDR2 FQNEAQ (reference sequence). This CDR3 has 16 amino acids. The DNA for the CDR3 is TGTGCCAGCAGCTTCGGGGAGGAAGGACAGGGTGGCGGCTACACCTTC. Its protein product is CASSFGEEGQGGGYTF.

J is TRBJ1-4 and V is TRBV10-3; 10 bases fit TRBD1. CDR1 ENHRY and CDR2 SYGVKD come from the germline V gene. V shed 0 bases, J shed 5 bases, and the junction held 9 bases outside the gene matches. The CDR3 contains 18 residues. CDR3 nucleotides: TGTGCCATCAGTGAGTCGTTAATAGGACAGGGGGTAAATGAAAAACTGTTTTTT. This sequence encodes CAISESLIGQGVNEKLFF.

V gene TRBV29-1 combines with J gene TRBJ1-1; D ambiguous. The V end lost 1 base, the J end lost 8 bases, and 17 bases lay between the germline ends. In germline, CDR1 is SQVTM, CDR2 ANQGSEA. This CDR3 is 14 amino acids long. CDR3 nucleotide sequence: TGCAGCGTTGAAGTTCCGAATCGGGAGTCCGAAGCTTTCTTT. Translation gives CSVEVPNRESEAFF.

This clone appeared once. The chain recombines TRBV7-7 with TRBJ2-5; TRBD1 is a possible D gene (5 bases). Trimming removed 2 bases from V and 7 bases from J, with 14 bases in between. The germline CDR1 and CDR2 sequences are SSHAT and FNYEAQ (reference sequence). CDR3 length: 14 residues. The CDR3 region has the DNA TGTGCCAGCAGCTTAAGAGACAGTGGGGCGACCCAGTACTTC. This sequence encodes CASSLRDSGATQYF.

The rearrangement joins TRBV4-1 to TRBJ2-7; perhaps TRBD1 as D (6 bases). Trimming took off 1 base at V and 2 bases at J, with 9 bases between the two ends. The CDR3 totals 14 residues. The germline V gene encodes CDR1 MGHRA and CDR2 YSYEKL. CDR3 amino acids: CASSQGDTTYEQYF. In DNA form, the CDR3 reads TGCGCCAGCAGCCAAGGGGACACCACCTACGAGCAGTACTTC.

The V call is TRBV4-1, the J call TRBJ1-4; D unclear. The germline V and J ends were trimmed by 4 bases and 3 bases, with 12 bases remaining between them. Germline CDR1 reads MGHRA; CDR2 reads YSYEKL. This CDR3 spans 15 amino acids. The CDR3 here is CASSRPDVANEKLFF. The CDR3 DNA is TGCGCCAGCAGCCGGCCCGATGTGGCTAATGAAAAACTGTTTTTT.

With respect to this clone: A junction end diverges from the germline sequence, so it may reflect a read error. V gene TRBV20-1 combines with J gene TRBJ2-2, with D perhaps matching TRBD2 (5 bases). Germline V CDR1 and CDR2: DFQATT, SNEGSKA (reference sequence). This CDR3 has 11 residues. CDR3 sequence: CSAGDRGSVFF. CDR3 DNA: TGCAGTGCTGGAGATCGGGGTTCTGTGTTTTTT.

This sequence joins TRBV19 and TRBJ1-5; 11 bases are a match to TRBD1. The CDR3 loop spans 15 amino acids. CDR1 LNHDA and CDR2 SQIVND come from the germline V gene (reference sequence). Trimming cost V 9 bases and J 1 base; bases outside gene matches: 5. CDR3 sequence reads: CASRTGGASNQPQHF. DNA for the CDR3: TGTGCCAGCAGGACAGGGGGCGCGAGCAATCAGCCCCAGCATTTT.

This clone was found once. The chain has TRBV5-1 and TRBJ1-1; TRBD1 matches 8 bases. The CDR3 spans 14 residues. CDR1 is SGHRS and CDR2 is YFSETQ in the germline V gene. V lost 4 bases and J lost 0; bases outside the gene matches: 2. CDR3 loop: CASSLDRVNTEAFF. The CDR3 coding sequence is TGCGCCAGCAGCCTGGACAGGGTGAACACTGAAGCTTTCTTT.

V usage is TRBV5-4 and J usage is TRBJ1-1; the D gene is possibly TRBD1 (6 bases). The V gene lost 5 bases and the J gene lost 3 bases, with 14 bases spanning the gap. The CDR3 is 14 amino acids. Per germline, CDR1 SGHNT and CDR2 YYREEE (reference sequence). The DNA for the CDR3 is TGTGCCAGCAGATACGACAGGCAAGACACTGAAGCTTTCTTT. As protein: CASRYDRQDTEAFF.

The table lists this clone with a few counts. V gene TRBV15 combines with J gene TRBJ1-1; no reliable D call. Germline V gene lookup returns CDR1 LNHNV and CDR2 YYDKDF (reference sequence). V shed 0 bases and J shed 7 bases, with 9 bases lying between them. The CDR3 totals 13 residues. The DNA of the CDR3 is TGTGCCACCAGCAGAGATCCAACAGATGAAGCTTTCTTT. It encodes CATSRDPTDEAFF.

The chain combines TRBV7-8 with TRBJ2-7; D is perhaps TRBD1 (6 bases). CDR3 size: 17 residues. V lost 4 bases and J 2 bases, leaving 21 bases between the germline ends. The germline CDR1 and CDR2 sequences are SGHVS and FQNEAQ. The CDR3 nucleotides read TGTGCCAGCAGCTCCAGAGCGACAGGCGCCGTTACCTACGAGCAGTACTTC. Protein product: CASSSRATGAVTYEQYF.

The chain is built from TRBV19 and TRBJ2-3; tentative D call: TRBD1 (5 bases). This CDR3 has 14 residues. The germline CDR1 and CDR2 sequences are LNHDA and SQIVND (reference sequence). Between the trimmed V and J ends, which lost 5 bases and 5 bases, there was a span of 14 bases. CDR3 in DNA: TGTGCCAGTAGTCTCAGGGCCCTCGGAGATACGCAGTATTTT. Translating gives CASSLRALGDTQYF.

This chain joins TRBV6-1 and TRBJ2-1; 9 bases are shared with TRBD1. V lost 5 bases and J lost 12; bases outside the gene matches: 5. The CDR3 extends over 12 amino acids. Germline V gene lookup returns CDR1 MNHNS and CDR2 SASEGT. CDR3 residues: CASSPRTGVQFF. The DNA for the CDR3 is TGTGCCAGCAGTCCTCGGACAGGGGTGCAGTTCTTC.

This rearrangement joins TRBV4-1 to TRBJ1-4; possible D gene TRBD1, 6 bases. Trimming pared 3 bases from V and 8 bases from J, leaving 10 bases between. Germline V gene data show CDR1 as MGHRA and CDR2 as YSYEKL. This CDR3 contains 13 residues. CDR3 DNA: TGCGCCAGCAGCCAGACTCAGGGGGAAAAACTGTTTTTT. This encodes CASSQTQGEKLFF.

The V gene is TRBV5-1, the J gene TRBJ1-2, with 8 bases matching TRBD1. CDR3 size: 14 residues. The J segment lost 5 bases and the V segment lost 0 bases, leaving 3 bases of the junction unmatched. The germline V gene has CDR1 SGHRS and CDR2 YFSETQ. The CDR3 region is CASSLGTGTYGYTF. CDR3 DNA sequence: TGCGCCAGCAGCTTGGGGACAGGGACTTATGGCTACACCTTC.

The chain uses TRBV5-6 and TRBJ2-7; TRBD1 might be the D (6 bases). The germline CDR1 and CDR2 sequences are SGHDT and YYEEEE. V was cut by 4 bases and J by 0 bases, with 14 bases left in between. The length of the CDR3 is 15 residues. The CDR3 protein is CASSVQGFSSYEQYF. As DNA, the CDR3 is TGTGCCAGCAGCGTGCAGGGGTTCTCCTCCTACGAGCAGTACTTC.

V gene TRBV7-9 combines with J gene TRBJ2-2; 9 positions match TRBD1. V shed 5 bases and J 7 bases; nucleotides not matched to a gene: 5. The V gene's germline CDR1 is SEHNR and CDR2 FQNEAQ (reference sequence). The CDR3 covers 14 residues. The CDR3 sequence: CASSDRGSDGELFF. In DNA, the CDR3 is TGTGCCAGCAGCGACAGGGGGTCGGACGGGGAGCTGTTTTTT.